These 18 T cell receptor beta chains came from one sample sequenced in a study of cytomegalovirus exposure and HLA in healthy donors. The PCR contained 60 Vbeta and 13 Jbeta primers. This table comes from immunoSEQ multiplex PCR, and its TCRdb copy is limited to in-frame clones, with some not included. The sample comprises some 130,000 clones, about 86% of which are singletons, and roughly 5% rests with the top ten. Input material: PBMCs. These TCRs come from a woman in her twenties or thirties in good health and CMV-seronegative.

The gene calls are TRBV5-5 and TRBJ1-2; 10 nucleotides agree with TRBD1. CDR3 length equals 15 residues. With V trimmed by 4 bases and J by 6 bases, 9 bases remained unmatched. Germline lookup yields CDR1 SGHKS and CDR2 YYEKEE (reference sequence). The CDR3 coding sequence is TGTGCCAGCAGCCCCCGGGACAGGGGTCTCCATGGCTACACCTTC. Translation gives CASSPRDRGLHGYTF.

The rearrangement uses TRBV19 and TRBJ1-5; TRBD1 agrees at 7 bases. J was trimmed by 3 bases and V by 6 bases; bases with no gene match: 5. Germline CDR1 is LNHDA and CDR2 is SQIVND (reference sequence). This CDR3 contains 14 residues. The CDR3 DNA reads as TGTGCCAGTAGGTTTACAGGGGACAATCAGCCCCAGCATTTT. Protein: CASRFTGDNQPQHF.

This clone was found once. This chain joins TRBV10-3 and TRBJ1-2; D might be TRBD1 (5 bases). Trimming cost V 2 bases and J 2 bases, with 12 bases left between them. The CDR3 has 15 residues. The germline V gene encodes CDR1 ENHRY and CDR2 SYGVKD. The CDR3 here is CAISEGQGGNYGYTF. The CDR3 DNA reads TGTGCCATCAGTGAGGGTCAGGGAGGCAACTATGGCTACACCTTC.

CDR3 in DNA: TGTGCCAGTAGCCCAATCCGGACAGGAGGAGGTCAGCCCCAGCATTTT. Translation gives CASSPIRTGGGQPQHF. The chain joins TRBV19 to TRBJ1-5; 7 bases agree with TRBD1. Per germline, CDR1 LNHDA and CDR2 SQIVND (reference sequence). The J segment lost 6 bases and the V segment lost 6 bases, leaving 14 bases of the junction unmatched. The CDR3 has 16 amino acids.

The V call is TRBV27, the J call TRBJ2-1; 12 positions match TRBD2. This CDR3 is built from 15 residues. With 8 bases clipped from V and 9 bases from J, the junction kept 11 bases outside the gene matches. Germline CDR1 and CDR2: MNHEY and SMNVEV (reference sequence). CDR3 loop: CASLRLAGGVGEQFF. The CDR3 coding sequence is TGTGCCAGCCTACGCCTAGCGGGGGGGGTGGGTGAGCAGTTCTTC.

A single count supports this clone. The CDR3 loop reads CASSPTTGSIYEQYF. Here the CDR3 DNA reads TGTGCCAGCTCTCCCACGACAGGGTCTATCTACGAGCAGTACTTC. This chain connects TRBV18 to TRBJ2-7, with 7 bases matching TRBD1. The germline V gene encodes CDR1 KGHSH and CDR2 LQKENI. The length of the CDR3 is 15 residues. The V segment lost 6 bases and the J segment 3 bases; nucleotides outside the gene matches: 11.

V and J are TRBV27 and TRBJ2-2; 10 bases fit TRBD2. The V segment lost 6 bases and the J segment 1 base; nucleotides outside the gene matches: 5. The CDR3 runs 16 residues. Germline CDR1 is MNHEY and CDR2 is SMNVEV (reference sequence). The chain's CDR3 is CASREIAGGNTGELFF. Here the CDR3 DNA reads TGTGCCAGCAGGGAAATAGCGGGGGGGAACACCGGGGAGCTGTTTTTT.

V usage is TRBV7-9 and J usage is TRBJ2-1; 9 nucleotides align to TRBD2. After removal of 6 bases from V and 3 bases from J, the junction contained 12 bases not matched to a gene. The CDR3 loop spans 17 amino acids. Germline V gives CDR1 SEHNR, CDR2 FQNEAQ (reference sequence). The CDR3 DNA is TGTGCCAGCAGTCCAGCGGGAGGCAGGAGGTTCTACAATGAGCAGTTCTTC. It specifies CASSPAGGRRFYNEQFF.

The chain is built from TRBV7-9 and TRBJ1-6; D may be TRBD1 (5 bases). Per the germline V gene, CDR1 is SEHNR and CDR2 is FQNEAQ (reference sequence). V gave up 6 bases and J gave up 11 bases, with 11 bases separating them. This CDR3 contains 12 residues. The CDR3: CASRKWGAPLHF. The CDR3 DNA follows: TGTGCCAGCAGAAAATGGGGGGCACCCCTCCACTTT. Filled out from reference TRBV7-9 and TRBJ1-6, the complete variable domain reads DTGVSQNPRHKITKRGQNVTFRCDPISEHNRLYWYRQTLGQGPEFLTYFQNEAQLEKSRLLSDRFSAERPKGSFSTLEIQRTEQGDSAMYLCASRKWGAPLHFGNGTRLTVT.

The V gene is TRBV11-2, the J gene TRBJ2-1; TRBD2 matches 7 bases. J was trimmed by 3 bases and V by 4 bases; bases with no gene match: 9. The CDR3 sequence is 16 residues long. Germline V CDR1 and CDR2: SGHAT, FQNNGV. CDR3 sequence reads: CASSSIAGLGYNEQFF. CDR3 in DNA: TGTGCCAGCAGCTCGATAGCGGGCCTTGGCTACAATGAGCAGTTCTTC.

This chain joins TRBV7-2 and TRBJ1-5; no reliable D call. Trimming removed 1 base from V and 5 bases from J, with 12 bases in between. This CDR3 has 15 residues. Germline-derived CDR1 and CDR2 are SGHTA and FQGNSA. This CDR3 is CASSLGLRSHQPQHF. The CDR3 region has the DNA TGTGCCAGCAGCTTAGGTCTGCGGTCCCATCAGCCCCAGCATTTT.

The V call is TRBV5-4, the J call TRBJ1-6; 10 bases are shared with TRBD1. The CDR3 has 15 residues. Germline-derived CDR1 and CDR2 are SGHNT and YYREEE (reference sequence). J was trimmed by 6 bases and V by 3 bases; bases with no gene match: 3. The DNA for the CDR3 is TGTGCCAGCAGCTCCCGGACAGGGGGTAATTCACCCCTCCACTTT. This encodes CASSSRTGGNSPLHF.

V and J are TRBV27 and TRBJ1-1; the match to TRBD1 covers 8 bases. The CDR3 covers 14 residues. CDR1 is MNHEY and CDR2 is SMNVEV in the germline V gene (reference sequence). V trimming: 4 bases; J trimming: 3 bases; junction bases outside the gene matches: 4. The CDR3 DNA reads as TGTGCCAGCAGTTACAGGGGGAGCGACACTGAAGCTTTCTTT. It codes for CASSYRGSDTEAFF.

This clone was seen only a few times. The V and J genes are TRBV4-3 and TRBJ1-1, with D perhaps matching TRBD1 (5 bases). The CDR3 has 17 amino acids. V was clipped by 0 bases and J by 3 bases, with 17 bases between them. The V gene's germline CDR1 is LGHNA and CDR2 YSLEER. CDR3 in amino acids: CASSQEAGIDRYTEAFF. The DNA of the CDR3 is TGCGCCAGCAGCCAAGAGGCAGGGATAGACAGATACACTGAAGCTTTCTTT.

The chain is built from TRBV27 and TRBJ1-2; D perhaps matches TRBD1 (5 bases). The CDR3 spans 13 residues. Trimming removed 5 bases from V and 4 bases from J, with 11 bases in between. Germline values: CDR1 MNHEY, CDR2 SMNVEV (reference sequence). CDR3 in DNA: TGTGCCAGCAGTCTGACAGCGAGCTATGGCTACACCTTC. Translated, it gives CASSLTASYGYTF.

This clone is a singleton in its sample. The chain combines TRBV5-1 with TRBJ2-5, with 10 bases identical to TRBD2. The end of the DNA is better explained by TRBJ2-7, so the J call may be wrong. The CDR3 has 16 amino acids. The V gene's germline CDR1 is SGHRS and CDR2 YFSETQ. CDR3 region: CASSPSGSGGASEQYF. CDR3 in DNA: TGCGCCAGCAGCCCCTCGGGGAGCGGGGGGGCCTCCGAGCAGTACTTC.

This chain uses TRBV6-5 with TRBJ1-6; possible D gene TRBD1, 6 bases. The CDR3 runs 15 residues. Germline V gene lookup returns CDR1 MNHEY and CDR2 SVGAGI. V lost 5 bases and J 10 bases, leaving 18 bases between the germline ends. The CDR3 coding sequence is TGTGCCAGCAGTCCTACCCCGGGGGGCCGGTCACCCCTCCACTTT. Translated: CASSPTPGGRSPLHF.

The rearrangement joins TRBV7-9 to TRBJ1-1; no definite D call. Germline CDR1 SEHNR, CDR2 FQNEAQ (reference sequence). The CDR3 length is 14 residues. The V end lost 1 base, the J end lost 5 bases, and 11 bases lay between the germline ends. The CDR3 DNA is TGTGCCAGCAGCTTAGTCGCAGGTACTACTGAAGCTTTCTTT. Translated: CASSLVAGTTEAFF.